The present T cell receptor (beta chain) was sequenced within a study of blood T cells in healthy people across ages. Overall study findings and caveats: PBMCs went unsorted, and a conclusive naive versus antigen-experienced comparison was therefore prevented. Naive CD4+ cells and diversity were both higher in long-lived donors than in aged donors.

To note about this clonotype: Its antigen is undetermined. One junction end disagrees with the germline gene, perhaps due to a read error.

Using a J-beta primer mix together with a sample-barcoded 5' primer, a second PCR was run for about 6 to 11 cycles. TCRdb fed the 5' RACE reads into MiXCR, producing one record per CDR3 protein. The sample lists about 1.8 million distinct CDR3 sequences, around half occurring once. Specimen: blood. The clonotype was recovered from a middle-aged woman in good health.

The CDR3 DNA sequence: TGTGTCAGCAGTTGGGACAGTAATAGCAATCAGCCCCAGCATTTT. Its translation: CVSSWDSNSNQPQHF. The V call is TRBV12-3 or TRBV12-4, the J call TRBJ1-5, with TRBD1 matching 7 bases. The CDR3 sequence is 15 residues long.